This T cell receptor beta chain appears in the sequencing data of a study of CD8 T cells in Susac syndrome. Random hexamers were used to reverse transcribe an amount of about 0.45 to 1 ug RNA. Amplification of the TCR beta CDR3 was carried out by immunoSEQ multiplex PCR, which spanned a total of 54 Vbeta and 13 Jbeta segments. TCRdb reanalysed the immunoSEQ multiplex PCR reads using MiXCR and keeps one entry per CDR3 protein. The table records 60,000 to 75,000 distinct CDR3 sequences, 95% of them present only once. The CDR3 is made up of 15 amino acids. Between the trimmed V and J ends, which lost 0 bases and 1 base, there was a span of 8 bases. Per germline, CDR1 SGHRS and CDR2 YFSETQ. Healthy donors constituted the control group, matched for age and sex.

The sequenced material came from CD8+ T cells from PBMCs. The chain carries TRBV5-1 and TRBJ2-1, with D unresolved. The sequence came from a human donor in good health. The CDR3 loop is CASSLADGSYNEQFF. CDR3 nucleotide sequence: TGCGCCAGCAGCTTGGCCGACGGATCCTACAATGAGCAGTTCTTC.